This T cell receptor (beta chain) emerged from a study of T-cell reconstitution after alpha-beta-depleted transplantation in children. A library of TCRbeta sequences, prepared with unique molecular identifiers, was generated. Using its own MiXCR run on the PCR reads, TCRdb lists one record per CDR3 protein. This sample yields tens of thousands of distinct CDR3 sequences, of which over 4.5% are seen a single time; 15% to 20% belongs to the top ten. The CDR3 has 13 amino acids. Specimen: PBMCs, mostly from graft donor cells, collected 180 days after TCRalphabeta/CD19-depleted stem cell transplant. This sequence originates from a boy under two years old who had a stem cell transplant for acute myeloid leukemia, so the T cells may come from the graft donor. V and J are TRBV12-2 and TRBJ2-5. TRBV12-2 is described as a pseudogene. DNA of the CDR3: TGTGCAAGTCGCTTAGGACGGGGTAAGGCCCAGTACTTC. It translates to CASRLGRGKAQYF.